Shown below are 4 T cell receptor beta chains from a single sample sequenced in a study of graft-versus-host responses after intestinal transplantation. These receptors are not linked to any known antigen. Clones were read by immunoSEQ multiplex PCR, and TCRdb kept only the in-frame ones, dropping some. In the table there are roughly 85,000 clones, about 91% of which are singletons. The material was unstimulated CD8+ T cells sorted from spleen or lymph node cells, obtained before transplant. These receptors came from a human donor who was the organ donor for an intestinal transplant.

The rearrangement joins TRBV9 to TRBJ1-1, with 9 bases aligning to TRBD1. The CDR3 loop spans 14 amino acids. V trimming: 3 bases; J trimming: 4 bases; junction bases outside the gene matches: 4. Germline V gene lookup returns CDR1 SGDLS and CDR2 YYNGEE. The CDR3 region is CASSGGQGITEAFF. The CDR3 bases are TGTGCCAGCAGCGGAGGACAGGGGATCACTGAAGCTTTCTTT.

Here the CDR3 DNA reads TGTGCCAGCAGTTCCCTCAGTGGATCGGGGGGCTACACCTTC. It encodes CASSSLSGSGGYTF. The chain has TRBV27 and TRBJ1-2; D is unresolved. V was pared by 4 bases and J by 8 bases, with 17 bases between. CDR1 and CDR2 from the germline V gene are MNHEY and SMNVEV (reference sequence). CDR3 length equals 14 residues.

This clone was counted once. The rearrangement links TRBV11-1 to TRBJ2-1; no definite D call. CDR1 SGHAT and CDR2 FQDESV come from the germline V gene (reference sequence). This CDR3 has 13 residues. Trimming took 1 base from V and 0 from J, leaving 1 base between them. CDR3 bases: TGTGCCAGCAGCTTAGTCTCCTACAATGAGCAGTTCTTC. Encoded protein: CASSLVSYNEQFF.

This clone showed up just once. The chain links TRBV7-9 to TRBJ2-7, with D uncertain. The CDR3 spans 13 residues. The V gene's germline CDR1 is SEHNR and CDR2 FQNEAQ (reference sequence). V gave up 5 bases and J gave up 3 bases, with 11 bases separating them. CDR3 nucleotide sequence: TGTGCCAGCAGCCCCCAGTCCCACTACGAGCAGTACTTC. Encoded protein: CASSPQSHYEQYF.